This T cell receptor beta chain originates from a study of blood T cell repertoires in COVID-19. Study-wide background: Sources were T cells, B-cell-depleted T cells, or PBMCs; the material itself was cDNA or gDNA.

This table comes from immunoSEQ multiplex PCR, and its TCRdb copy is limited to in-frame clones, with some not included. The sample shows fewer than 300,000 clones, roughly 90% of them seen only once. The germline V gene encodes CDR1 SGHTA and CDR2 FQGNSA. The V and J ends lost 1 base and 6 bases, in that order; junction bases with no gene match: 6. This CDR3 is built from 16 residues. The sample taken for sequencing was PBMCs or T cells enriched from blood (not recorded which). This chain connects TRBV7-2 to TRBJ2-7; 13 nucleotides line up with TRBD2. The origin of this receptor is a woman in her twenties or thirties who had recovered from COVID-19. CDR3 loop: CASSLVRTSGSGEQYF. The CDR3 DNA reads TGTGCCAGCAGCTTAGTCAGGACTAGCGGGAGTGGCGAGCAGTACTTC.